Listed below are T cell receptor beta chains from one sample, sequenced in a study of T cells in localized non-small cell lung cancer. Clones were sequenced by immunoSEQ multiplex PCR, and TCRdb holds only the in-frame ones, with some missing. In the table there are over 950 clones, under 30% of which are singletons. Here the sequenced sample was normal lung tissue next to the tumor, taken before any cancer treatment. Receptors were obtained from a female donor over 55 with stage I lung adenocarcinoma. CDR3s include the opening cysteine and the closing phenylalanine or tryptophan. The D gene is left open where the match is weak. A row's size may be missing; if present it is once, few, many or a size class.

14 | TRBJ1-1 | large | TRBV19 | . | TGTGCCAGTAGTATCGTGCTATCGAACACTGAAGCTTTCTTT | CASSIVLSNTEAFF
16 | TRBJ2-2 | . | TRBV15 | . | TGTGCCACCAGCAGAGCCCCCCCGGGTAACACCGGGGAGCTGTTTTTT | CATSRAPPGNTGELFF
14 | TRBJ1-4 | few | TRBV11-3 | . | TGTGCCAGCAGCCCGGGGGGCGGAAATGAAAAACTGTTTTTT | CASSPGGGNEKLFF
13 | TRBJ1-5 | few | TRBV9 | . | TGTGCCAGCAGTACGGACGGAAATCAGCCCCAGCATTTT | CASSTDGNQPQHF
14 | TRBJ1-4 | few | TRBV6-8 | . | TGTGCCAGCAGTGGCAGGATCGGGAGTGAAAAACTGTTTTTT | CASSGRIGSEKLFF
16 | TRBJ1-3 | large | TRBV11-3 | TRBD1 | TGTGCCAGCAGCTTGGGGCGGGGACAGGGAGGAAACACCATATATTTT | CASSLGRGQGGNTIYF
15 | TRBJ2-1 | . | TRBV7-6 | TRBD2 | TGTGCCAGCAGCTTAGTAGCGGGGGGGAACAATGAGCAGTTCTTC | CASSLVAGGNNEQFF
16 | TRBJ1-6 | . | TRBV7-7 | TRBD1 | TGTGCCAGCAGCCCTGGGACAGGGGCGGTAAATTCACCCCTCCACTTT | CASSPGTGAVNSPLHF
15 | TRBJ1-2 | once | TRBV10-2 | TRBD1 | TGCGCCAGCAGTGATAACTCAGGGGGCAACTATGGCTACACCTTC | CASSDNSGGNYGYTF
16 | TRBJ1-4 | . | TRBV11-3 | TRBD1 | TGTGCCAGCAGCTCTAACGGACAGGCCACCTATGAAAAACTGTTTTTT | CASSSNGQATYEKLFF
16 | TRBJ2-5 | . | TRBV6-8 | TRBD2 | TGTGCCAGCAGTCCCCATAGCGGGGGGGCCCGAGAGACCCAGTACTTC | CASSPHSGGARETQYF
15 | TRBJ2-2 | large | TRBV11-3 | . | TGTGCCAGCAGCTTAGGGACAACACTCACCGGGGAGCTGTTTTTT | CASSLGTTLTGELFF
16 | TRBJ2-2 | . | TRBV29-1 | . | TGCAGCGTTGTGATGCTCGGCAGAGCGAACACCGGGGAGCTGTTTTTT | CSVVMLGRANTGELFF
17 | TRBJ2-7 | . | TRBV18 | . | TGTGCCAGCTCACCACGTCAACCGGGTCCGGTACCCTACGAGCAGTACTTC | CASSPRQPGPVPYEQYF
13 | TRBJ1-2 | once | TRBV18 | . | TGTGCCAGCTCACCGGGCTCGAACTATGGCTACACCTTC | CASSPGSNYGYTF
13 | TRBJ2-7 | . | TRBV7-8 | . | TGTGCCAGCAGCTGGAACTCGAGAGGCGAGCAGTACTTC | CASSWNSRGEQYF
16 | TRBJ1-2 | . | TRBV4-1 | TRBD1 | TGCGCCAGCAGCCAAACAGGGGCCCCAGGGGGAGAGGGCTACACCTTC | CASSQTGAPGGEGYTF
13 | TRBJ1-2 | few | TRBV6-8 | . | TGTGCCAGCAGTCCGAACGCGGGATGGGGCTACACCTTC | CASSPNAGWGYTF
16 | TRBJ2-3 | . | TRBV11-3 | . | TGTGCCAGCAGTCGGGCCCGGGACAAAAGGGCAGATACGCAGTATTTT | CASSRARDKRADTQYF
13 | TRBJ2-3 | . | TRBV18 | . | TGTGCCAGCTCGACCCTGAGTGGAGATACGCAGTATTTT | CASSTLSGDTQYF
13 | TRBJ2-3 | . | TRBV19 | TRBD1 | TGTGCCAGTGGGGCAGGGGGCCCAGATACGCAGTATTTT | CASGAGGPDTQYF
17 | TRBJ2-3 | . | TRBV2 | . | TGTGCCAGCAGCTTTAGTCACAGGGATGGAGGCACAGATACGCAGTATTTT | CASSFSHRDGGTDTQYF
15 | TRBJ2-5 | . | TRBV5-1 | . | TGCGCCAGCAGCCGCTCAGGGGTGGGGGATGAGACCCAGTACTTC | CASSRSGVGDETQYF
15 | TRBJ1-4 | . | TRBV11-3 | . | TGTGCCAGCAGCTTGGCTGGACAAGGGAGTGAAAAACTGTTTTTT | CASSLAGQGSEKLFF
13 | TRBJ1-1 | few | TRBV19 | . | TGTGCCAGTACTCAACAGGGAGTATCTGAAGCTTTCTTT | CASTQQGVSEAFF
16 | TRBJ2-1 | medium-sized | TRBV9 | . | TGTGCCAGCAGCGTAGGAGCTTCGCTAGCGATGAATGAGCAGTTCTTC | CASSVGASLAMNEQFF
15 | TRBJ2-3 | . | TRBV5-1 | . | TGCGCCAGCAGCTTGGGGACGGATGTAGCGGATACGCAGTATTTT | CASSLGTDVADTQYF
13 | TRBJ2-1 | few | TRBV6-8 | . | TGTGCCAGCAGTTACTTGGCCAGTAATGAGCAGTTCTTC | CASSYLASNEQFF
14 | TRBJ1-1 | . | TRBV11-3 | . | TGTGCCAGCAGCTTAGAAGGTTTCAGGGGTGAAGCTTTCTTT | CASSLEGFRGEAFF
12 | TRBJ2-7 | . | TRBV6-8 | . | TGTGCCATCAGGAACCAATATTACGAGCAGTACTTC | CAIRNQYYEQYF
14 | TRBJ2-7 | . | TRBV9 | . | TGTGCCAGCAGCGCCGGGGGGCCAACCTACGAGCAGTACTTC | CASSAGGPTYEQYF
14 | TRBJ2-2 | . | TRBV5-1 | . | TGCGCCAGCAGCTTGGAGGTGAACACCGGGGAGCTGTTTTTT | CASSLEVNTGELFF
14 | TRBJ2-1 | . | TRBV11-3 | TRBD1 | TGTGCCAGCAGCCAAGCGACAGGGGACAATGAGCAGTTCTTC | CASSQATGDNEQFF